This TCR beta chain was sequenced during a study of PD-1 blockade in classical Hodgkin lymphoma. Clones were read by immunoSEQ multiplex PCR, and TCRdb kept only the in-frame ones, dropping some. In the table there are 90,000 to 95,000 clones, 89% of which are singletons. The patients all showed relapse after autologous stem cell transplantation, while their brentuximab vedotin exposure varied. CDR1 is MNHEY, CDR2 SMNVEV, per germline (reference sequence). The V and J ends lost 7 bases and 10 bases respectively, with 11 bases between them. The CDR3 contains 11 residues. The sample consisted of peripheral blood mononuclear cells (PBMCs), taken before the second cycle of nivolumab. V and J are TRBV27 and TRBJ2-1; weak D call: TRBD1 (5 bases). This receptor was obtained from a human donor with classical Hodgkin lymphoma. CDR3 sequence (DNA): TGTGCCAGCACCCGGGCAGGGGAGCAGTTCTTC. Its protein product is CASTRAGEQFF.